This T cell receptor (beta chain) was sequenced during a study of T cells in Graves' hyperthyroidism and ophthalmopathy. Study observations and caveats: Patients with ophthalmopathy were separated from those with stable hyperthyroidism by a 13 V-J model. Also found in blood were most expanded thyroid clonotypes above 0.001.

To note about this clonotype: No antigen is known for it.

TCR beta CDR3 region amplification was performed from RNA transcripts. The HTBI primer set drove a first-round RT-PCR of the TCR CDR3. TCRdb independently ran MiXCR on the multiplex PCR reads; one entry per CDR3 protein. The table shows fewer than 650,000 distinct CDR3 sequences, with 46% occurring only once. Sequencing used peripheral blood or thyroid tissue (not recorded which). The clonotype originates from an adult woman with Graves' disease, either hyperthyroidism or ophthalmopathy (not recorded which).

Here the CDR3 DNA reads TGTGCCAGCAGTGCTCGCGACAGGGGGCGTATTGCCTATGGCTACACCTTC. Translating it yields CASSARDRGRIAYGYTF. The genes are TRBV25-1 and TRBJ1-2; 10 bases line up with TRBD1. Germline V lookup: CDR1 MGHDK, CDR2 SYGVNS. CDR3 length equals 17 residues. V lost 4 bases, J lost 4 bases, and 12 bases stayed unmatched.